This TCR beta chain was identified in a study of T cell responses to AZD1222 COVID-19 vaccine. Only in-frame clones appear in the TCRdb table, and some are missing; sequencing was by immunoSEQ multiplex PCR. The sample records about 170,000 clones, around 90% being singletons. The starting material was peripheral blood, obtained on day 0 of AZD1222 vaccination. This TCR was recovered from an adult in good health.

The CDR3 coding sequence is TGTGCCAGCAGCTTAGGGAAGGGGTTTAACCAAGAGACCCAGTACTTC. Its translation: CASSLGKGFNQETQYF. The V and J genes are TRBV11-2 and TRBJ2-5, with D perhaps matching TRBD1 (5 bases). V dropped 1 base and J dropped 0 bases, with 12 bases sitting between them. Germline values: CDR1 SGHAT, CDR2 FQNNGV. The CDR3 loop spans 16 amino acids.